Given below is one TCR beta chain in context. The target of this receptor is not known. Within one base of it there is no much larger clone, and no base qualities were kept. The cohort consisted of 666 healthy bone marrow donors. Cohort members were all nominally healthy when sampled, although unrecorded immune exposures were likely present. The donor tested CMV seropositive, placing the donor among the approximately 310 seropositive members of the cohort. A peripheral blood sample was collected from each donor, and TCR beta sequencing was performed on peripheral blood mononuclear cells. The Qiagen DNeasy Blood Extraction Kit was used to extract genomic DNA from the blood cell samples. The library was produced with the immunoSEQ multiplex PCR assay. For the multiplex PCR, a mixture combining 60 forward primers for TCR Vbeta segments and 13 reverse primers for TCR Jbeta segments was used. The CDR3 region of rearranged TCR beta genes was amplified from genomic DNA with a multiplex PCR assay. The amplified TCR beta libraries were sequenced on the Illumina HiSeq System as 87-base-pair reads. In the authors' own workflow: A later analysis tallied roughly 80 million unique TCR beta chains across the roughly 610 repertoires, and approximately 12 million of those chains were shared by two or more donors. Raw reads were error-corrected and collapsed into unique sequences by a nearest-neighbor algorithm in which closely related sequences were merged to remove PCR and sequencing errors. To assign V, D and J gene segments, CDR3 sequences were aligned to IMGT reference sequences. For a sequence to be retained, at least a six-nucleotide match to both a V gene segment and a J gene segment was required. A rearrangement counted as productive if the CDR3 had no stop codons and remained in frame with V and J, and every other rearrangement counted as non-productive. Following IMGT convention, CDR3 was defined as the stretch from the second conserved V-encoded cysteine up to the conserved J-encoded phenylalanine. In an earlier analysis of roughly 610 of the donors, sequences lacking an unambiguous match to a single V gene segment were excluded. An earlier analysis of 587 of the donors called V segments functional above 56.7% productive rearrangements and segregating when the between-donor standard deviation exceeded 5%. To diagnose cytomegalovirus status from the catalog of TCR beta chain sequences, a statistical classification framework was built. V and J gene assignment, in a later analysis, came from comparing TCR nucleotide sequences with IMGT/GENE-DB human TR gene sequences. The TCRdist pipeline was used in a later analysis to assign CDR3 sequences and most-parsimonious VDJ recombination scenarios. In a later analysis, each TCR beta chain was defined by its CDR3 amino acid sequence together with its V-gene family, and reads lacking a unique V-gene family were excluded. A later analysis removed roughly 590 highly shared, low-generation-probability nucleotide sequences to deal with suspected cross-contamination and a sequencing artifact. In a later analysis, a clonal expansion index for each public chain was calculated from normalized within-repertoire ranks of inferred template counts. In a later analysis, generation probabilities were computed with a VDJ recombination model fitted to out-of-frame rearrangements, and the resulting probabilities were checked against IGoR. In a later analysis, TCR-TCR, TCR-HLA and TCR-CMV co-occurrence was scored with hypergeometric tests, and a repertoire-size bias correction was applied to TCR pairs. False discovery rates were estimated in a later analysis by permuting HLA or CMV assignments 20 times. In a later analysis, co-occurring TCRs were grouped using DBSCAN, and TCRdist sequence similarity was added for clustering within HLA-allele-positive subsets. Repertoires with fewer than 30,000 or more than 120,000 public chains, plus five repertoires with anomalous nucleotide sharing, were excluded from co-occurrence clustering. The clones in this table, taken by TCRdb from immuneACCESS, are in-frame only. Not every clone is retained; where verified, under half of the shortfall comes from an unresolved V gene, and the cause of the rest is unknown. Clone size and the V and J calls come from that table; the DNA yielded D and trimming. This sample lists over 100,000 clones; more than 60% were detected once. The top ten constitute about 2.1% of the sample.

The CDR3 covers 13 residues, taking in both the cysteine and the phenylalanine. The sequence is cut down to CDR3 DNA, 39 bases in frame from base 1. Trimming at the junction amounts to 5 bases on V and 0 bases on J, and the germline ends lie 10 bases apart. The germline V gene (reference sequence) sets CDR1 to GTSNPN and CDR2 to SVGIG. The source of the sample is a study of cytomegalovirus exposure and HLA in healthy donors (dated by TCRdb to 2016 to 2017). As for the study more broadly: An earlier analysis of fewer than 750 of the donors reported about 260 Gb of sequence data and 90 million to 120 million unique TCR beta sequences obtained from 180 million or so T cells. An early release that covered some 640 HLA-typed donors contained about 300 gigabases of sequencing data and 70 million to 100 million unique TCR sequences. The genetic ancestry cluster associated with self-reported Caucasian donors included about four fifths of the roughly 400 genotyped donors. The study aimed to test whether cataloging public T cell receptors could reveal signatures of past pathogen exposure. The study used immunosequencing to profile the T cell repertoires of approximately 650 subjects and linked those repertoires to cytomegalovirus serostatus. Along with the approximately 650-subject first cohort, a separate validation cohort of around 110 different subjects was used. To predict cytomegalovirus infection status, the study combined high-throughput TCR immunosequencing, statistical association of individual TCRs with disease status, and machine learning. A later analysis re-analyzed previously published TCR beta repertoires from several hundred donors and added high-resolution HLA genotyping to study TCR occurrence patterns. Rather than using new phenotypic data, the later analysis identified candidate immune exposures from TCR beta sequences and from how often those sequences occurred across donors. An earlier analysis of 587 of the donors applied high-throughput TCR beta sequencing to assess whether each TCR beta V gene segment acted as functional or pseudogenic. Donor age, sex, ethnicity and CMV serostatus were compiled alongside the repertoire data. Genome-wide SNP genotypes for about 55% of the roughly 670 donors were used in a later genetic analysis, which treated that subset as a discovery cohort. Every discovery cohort repertoire had been produced on one sequencing platform. Both class I and class II loci were covered by HLA typing, at four-digit resolution. The number of donors typed differed by locus, with 629-630 for A, B, C, DRB1 and DQB1, more than 500 for DQA1, about 610 for DPA1, and around 450 for DPB1. Several DR-DQ haplotypes were handled as single units for association and clustering, since linkage in the cohort was strong. On average, roughly 240,000 unique TCR beta nucleotide sequences were sequenced per donor among 300 to 500 genotyped donors of the cohort, with 15% to 20% of those sequences being non-productive. General study outcomes and caveats: Most CMV-associated TCR beta chains appeared to be HLA-restricted in a later analysis, and the HLA associations seemed to be driven largely by CMV exposure. A later analysis found that TCR association rates varied across HLA loci, with DRB1 alleles showing the most associated TCRs and HLA-C alleles the fewest. According to the authors, the approach could potentially be generalized to other disease states and immunological phenotypes. Strong co-occurrence of HLA alleles, especially DR and DQ, made assigning TCR associations to individual alleles difficult. Immune exposure information for the cohort was limited to CMV serostatus. Correlated functional status among segregating V segments might be attributable to linkage disequilibrium, but an unknown experimental factor could not be ruled out. An earlier analysis of around 500 of the donors showed that most TCR beta V segments appeared in productive rearrangements either about 87% or about 30% of the time, which broadly matched IMGT annotations. A cluster of highly shared sequence variants was judged likely to be a technical artifact of the sequencing pipeline. The cohort was sequenced for TCR beta chains only, and without alpha or paired-chain data the features that could be detected were limited. Compared with equally common non-associated chains, HLA-associated TCR beta chains in a later analysis were more clonally expanded and had lower generation probabilities. HLA typing was unavailable for some donors at each locus, so association tests used only the typed subset. A further reported finding was that TCR beta sequences accurately predicted the HLA-A and HLA-B alleles for most subjects in the first cohort. Most TCR sequences were observed very rarely across donors, whereas some public TCRs were present in many individuals. According to a later genetic analysis, donors in an Asian-associated ancestry cluster had fewer N-insertions in productive TCRs than the approximately 610-donor mean. Several of the top co-occurrence clusters appeared to be linked to parvovirus B19, influenza, CMV and Epstein-Barr virus, according to a later analysis. A few of the identified cytomegalovirus-associated TCR beta chains were confirmed in vitro to be specific for cytomegalovirus antigens. Because counts were too low, some 17 rarely observed V segments, including chromosome 9 orphons, were excluded from the earlier analysis of 587 of the donors. Some IMGT-functional V segments, including TRBV6-2 and TRBV6-3, could not be distinguished by the 87-base-pair reads and were therefore excluded. The classifier was reported to diagnose cytomegalovirus status with high specificity and sensitivity in both the original and validation cohorts. Sequencing depth was assumed to be roughly uniform across donors in the presence/absence analyses, though that assumption may not hold. In a later genetic analysis, a missense DCLRE1C variant was associated with V-gene and J-gene trimming of TCR beta chains, and the association was replicated in an independent cohort. In the study, 150 to 200 TCR beta chains were listed as associated with cytomegalovirus. At a false discovery rate of 0.05, a later analysis linked 16,000 or so TCR beta sequences to specific HLA alleles.

The sample comprised PBMCs. The sequence was collected from a woman in her thirties or forties in good health and CMV-seropositive. The rearranged chain carries TRBV30 and TRBJ1-1; TRBD1 is possibly the D segment (5 matching bases). The DNA sequence is as follows: TGTGCCTGGGGAAAGGGGATGAACACTGAAGCTTTCTTT. The resulting protein is CAWGKGMNTEAFF.